The 22 T cell receptor beta chains given below trace back to one sample, sequenced in a study of blood T cell repertoires in COVID-19 (TCRdb year 2020). The library was obtained by the immunoSEQ multiplex PCR assay. Here the immuneACCESS table is served through TCRdb, limited to in-frame sequences with V and J called. Missing clones are a known gap in these copies; in checked studies unresolved V genes cover under half, and the rest lacks a known reason. The sample records over 150,000 clones, around 84% of which are singletons. The ten largest clones add up to roughly 7% of the sample. Sequenced input: PBMCs or T cells enriched from blood (not recorded which). The receptors stem from a man between 50 and 59 years old who had recovered from COVID-19.

The genes are TRBV7-2 and TRBJ2-2, with TRBD2 as a possible D gene (6 bases). Deletions cut 4 bases from V and 7 bases from J, with 13 bases between. Germline V gives CDR1 SGHTA, CDR2 FQGNSA. The CDR3 has 14 residues. CDR3 nucleotides: TGTGCCAGCAGCTCAACCCAGGGACTCGGGGAGCTGTTTTTT. Its protein is CASSSTQGLGELFF.

V gene TRBV24-1 combines with J gene TRBJ2-7; 9 nucleotides line up with TRBD1. CDR1 KGHDR and CDR2 SFDVKD come from the germline V gene. This CDR3 comprises 14 residues. V was clipped by 9 bases and J by 4 bases; unmatched bases: 9. This CDR3 is CATHAGTGTYEQYF. The DNA of the CDR3 is TGTGCCACCCACGCCGGGACAGGGACTTACGAGCAGTACTTC.

The rearrangement joins TRBV7-2 to TRBJ1-2; TRBD1 aligns across 7 bases. Trimming at V came to 5 bases and at J to 8 bases, leaving 14 bases not matched to a gene. This CDR3 comprises 15 residues. CDR1 is SGHTA and CDR2 is FQGNSA in the germline V gene. DNA for the CDR3: TGTGCCAGCAGCCCGTTAGGGGGCGGGTATAGAGGCTACACCTTC. Its protein is CASSPLGGGYRGYTF.

This chain joins TRBV19 and TRBJ1-2; D is uncertain. This CDR3 is built from 15 residues. Trimming left V 0 bases short and J 1 base short, with 9 bases between. Looked up from germline, CDR1 is LNHDA and CDR2 is SQIVND (reference sequence). The CDR3 reads CASSIDGGVNYGYTF. CDR3 nucleotides: TGTGCCAGTAGTATAGATGGCGGGGTTAACTATGGCTACACCTTC.

In this sample, this clone turned up once. V gene TRBV20-1 combines with J gene TRBJ2-4; a possible D gene is TRBD1 (6 bases). Germline-derived CDR1 and CDR2 are DFQATT and SNEGSKA (reference sequence). The CDR3 loop spans 17 amino acids. V was trimmed by 3 bases and J by 3 bases, leaving 21 bases between them. The CDR3 is CSASGWGHQKNKNIQYF. The CDR3 DNA is TGCAGTGCTAGTGGGTGGGGGCACCAAAAAAACAAAAACATTCAGTACTTC.

J is TRBJ1-4 and V is TRBV11-2; D is unclear. Germline assignment: CDR1 SGHAT and CDR2 FQNNGV. The V end lost 4 bases, the J end lost 4 bases, and 7 bases lay between the germline ends. CDR3 length: 13 residues. The CDR3 region is CASSSSSNEKLFF. In DNA form, the CDR3 reads TGTGCCAGCAGCTCGTCCAGTAATGAAAAACTGTTTTTT. Using reference TRBV11-2 and TRBJ1-4 for the parts outside the CDR3, the full variable domain is EAGVAQSPRYKIIEKRQSVAFWCNPISGHATLYWYQQILGQGPKLLIQFQNNGVVDDSQLPKDRFSAERLKGVDSTLKIQPAKLEDSAVYLCASSSSSNEKLFFGSGTQLSVL.

V and J are TRBV11-2 and TRBJ1-2; D call uncertain. This CDR3 has 15 amino acids. Trimming took off 2 bases at V and 0 bases at J, with 10 bases between the two ends. In germline, CDR1 is SGHAT, CDR2 FQNNGV. CDR3 sequence reads: CASSLITTSNYGYTF. CDR3 sequence (DNA): TGTGCCAGCAGCTTAATAACTACCTCTAACTATGGCTACACCTTC.

The genes are TRBV27 and TRBJ2-2; D is possibly TRBD2 (6 bases). CDR3 size: 18 residues. V was pared by 5 bases and J by 1 base, with 20 bases between. The V gene's germline CDR1 is MNHEY and CDR2 SMNVEV (reference sequence). In DNA, the CDR3 is TGTGCCAGCAGTCCCTACCCCCGGCCAGCGGGGAACACCGGGGAGCTGTTTTTT. This translates into CASSPYPRPAGNTGELFF.

The chain links TRBV4-2 to TRBJ1-1; D unclear. CDR1 and CDR2 (germline): LGHNA, YNFKEQ. Trimming cost V 0 bases and J 1 base, with 12 bases left between them. The CDR3 has 16 amino acids. CDR3 sequence reads: CASSQDQNYRNTEAFF. CDR3 coding DNA: TGTGCCAGCAGCCAAGATCAGAATTACCGGAACACTGAAGCTTTCTTT.

V is TRBV7-8 and J is TRBJ1-5; D may be TRBD1 (5 bases). Trimming removed 3 bases from V and 7 bases from J, with 13 bases in between. From germline, CDR1 is SGHVS and CDR2 FQNEAQ. The CDR3 contains 14 residues. The CDR3 spells CASSLGGSEQPQHF. The CDR3 DNA reads TGTGCCAGCAGCTTGGGGGGGTCGGAACAGCCCCAGCATTTT.

This chain uses TRBV19 with TRBJ2-7; TRBD1 is a possible D gene (5 bases). Germline V gives CDR1 LNHDA, CDR2 SQIVND (reference sequence). The CDR3 is 13 residues long. V was pared by 8 bases and J by 4 bases, with 15 bases between. The CDR3 here is CASGGAGIYEQYF. DNA of the CDR3: TGTGCCAGTGGTGGGGCCGGTATATACGAGCAGTACTTC.

DNA of the CDR3: TGCGCCAGCAGCCAAGACCCCTTGACAGGGTATGGCACCATATATTTT. It specifies CASSQDPLTGYGTIYF. The chain uses TRBV4-3 and TRBJ1-3; TRBD1 matches 7 bases. Germline values: CDR1 LGHNA, CDR2 YSLEER. The CDR3 runs to 16 residues. The V and J ends lost 0 bases and 9 bases, in that order; junction bases with no gene match: 11.

This clone was recorded once. V usage is TRBV6-6 and J usage is TRBJ2-1; a weak D match, TRBD1 (5 bases). The ends were cut back, 5 bases at V and 3 bases at J, with 14 bases in the middle. In germline, CDR1 is MNHNY, CDR2 SVGAGI (reference sequence). This CDR3 is built from 15 residues. The CDR3 spells CASSNRQPSYNEQFF. DNA for the CDR3: TGTGCCAGCAGTAACCGACAGCCAAGCTACAATGAGCAGTTCTTC.

The chain recombines TRBV7-2 with TRBJ2-3; the match to TRBD2 covers 8 bases. Germline loops: CDR1 SGHTA, CDR2 FQGNSA. V dropped 5 bases and J dropped 0; count of bases not matched to a gene: 4. This CDR3 spans 15 amino acids. Here the CDR3 reads CASSRGGASTDTQYF. CDR3 nucleotides: TGTGCCAGCAGCCGGGGGGGAGCTAGCACAGATACGCAGTATTTT.

The chain has TRBV4-2 and TRBJ1-1; 7 nucleotides line up with TRBD1. The germline gives CDR1 LGHNA, CDR2 YNFKEQ. The CDR3 is 15 amino acids. V was pared by 3 bases and J by 4 bases, with 8 bases of the junction left unmatched. This CDR3 is CASSQATGRGTEAFF. CDR3 sequence (DNA): TGTGCCAGCAGCCAGGCGACAGGGCGAGGCACTGAAGCTTTCTTT.

The CDR3 spells CASSPDGQSTDTQYF. DNA of the CDR3: TGTGCCAGCTCACCAGATGGACAAAGCACAGATACGCAGTATTTT. The rearrangement joins TRBV18 to TRBJ2-3; tentatively, D is TRBD1 (5 bases). This CDR3 spans 15 amino acids. Germline CDR1 is KGHSH and CDR2 is LQKENI. Trimming took 2 bases from V and 0 from J, leaving 9 bases between them.

The chain carries TRBV16 and TRBJ2-3; weak D call: TRBD2 (6 bases). The V gene's germline CDR1 is KGHSY and CDR2 FQNENV. Deletions cut 1 base from V and 0 bases from J, with 11 bases between. The CDR3 is 16 amino acids. The CDR3, as DNA: TGTGCCAGCAGCCAATTGGGGCGGGACAGCACAGATACGCAGTATTTT. Encoded protein: CASSQLGRDSTDTQYF.

The rearrangement uses TRBV11-2 and TRBJ1-6; 10 nucleotides agree with TRBD1. With 5 bases clipped from V and 8 bases from J, the junction kept 6 bases outside the gene matches. CDR1 is SGHAT and CDR2 is FQNNGV in the germline V gene. The CDR3 has 15 amino acids. The DNA of the CDR3 is TGTGCCAGCAGCCCGCGACAGGGGGCGGATTCACCCCTCCACTTT. Amino acids: CASSPRQGADSPLHF.

The chain employs TRBV9 and TRBJ1-5; the match to TRBD1 covers 7 bases. V was pared by 4 bases and J by 5 bases, with 9 bases of the junction left unmatched. The CDR3 contains 15 residues. Germline loops: CDR1 SGDLS, CDR2 YYNGEE. The DNA for the CDR3 is TGTGCCAGCAGCCGCTCCGGGACAGTCTATCAGCCCCAGCATTTT. It encodes CASSRSGTVYQPQHF.

V gene TRBV7-9 combines with J gene TRBJ2-7; 8 positions match TRBD2. Trimming at V came to 7 bases and at J to 1 base, leaving 18 bases not matched to a gene. CDR1 is SEHNR and CDR2 is FQNEAQ in the germline V gene (reference sequence). The CDR3 covers 18 residues. CDR3 amino acids: CASIDRSNSGEGSYEQYF. DNA of the CDR3: TGTGCCAGCATCGATAGATCAAATAGCGGGGAGGGATCCTACGAGCAGTACTTC.

The genes are TRBV5-4 and TRBJ2-7; 8 positions agree with TRBD2. This CDR3 spans 15 amino acids. CDR1 is SGHNT, CDR2 YYREEE, per germline (reference sequence). Germline trimming cut 4 bases from V and 6 bases from J; bases unmatched to any gene: 12. The CDR3 is CASSHPSGGPAEQYF. CDR3 nucleotides: TGTGCCAGCAGCCACCCATCGGGGGGGCCCGCCGAGCAGTACTTC.

The chain joins TRBV6-1 to TRBJ2-1; 8 positions match TRBD1. Unmatched junction bases numbered 7, after V lost 2 bases and J lost 4 bases. Per germline, CDR1 MNHNS and CDR2 SASEGT. The CDR3 is 16 amino acids. The CDR3 protein is CASSEFYRGLYNEQFF. The CDR3 nucleotides read TGTGCCAGCAGTGAATTCTACAGGGGGTTATACAATGAGCAGTTCTTC.